The 3 T cell receptor beta chains given below trace back to one sample, sequenced in a study of cytomegalovirus exposure and HLA in healthy donors. PCR was performed using 60 Vbeta and 13 Jbeta primers. Some clones are missing from TCRdb's copy, which holds only in-frame ones; the method was immunoSEQ multiplex PCR. The top ten hold 2.5% to 3.5% of the sample, which has about 120,000 clones, 8% to 10% seen once. Sample: PBMCs. The receptors were gathered from a man aged 25-40 years in good health and CMV-seronegative.

On this clone itself: The sample has other DNA sequences that encode this CDR3 too. V gene TRBV27 combines with J gene TRBJ1-2; D call uncertain. The germline gives CDR1 MNHEY, CDR2 SMNVEV (reference sequence). The germline V and J ends were trimmed by 3 bases and 0 bases, with 5 bases remaining between them. This CDR3 spans 13 amino acids. The DNA for the CDR3 is TGTGCCAGCAGTTTTGGAGCTAACTATGGCTACACCTTC. Translated, it gives CASSFGANYGYTF.

The gene calls are TRBV28 and TRBJ1-2; D is uncertain. Trimming removed 6 bases from V and 2 bases from J, with 10 bases in between. CDR1 MDHEN and CDR2 SYDVKM come from the germline V gene. The CDR3 runs 13 residues. CDR3 loop: CASRDGINYGYTF. CDR3 nucleotides: TGTGCCAGCAGGGACGGGATAAACTATGGCTACACCTTC.

The chain combines TRBV6-4 with TRBJ2-1; 9 bases agree with TRBD1. After removal of 3 bases from V and 1 base from J, the junction contained 4 bases not matched to a gene. This CDR3 has 16 residues. Germline CDR1 MRHNA, CDR2 SNTAGT. CDR3 nucleotide sequence: TGTGCCAGCAGTGAGGACGGACAGGGGTCCTACAATGAGCAGTTCTTC. This gives the protein CASSEDGQGSYNEQFF.